What follows is one T cell receptor beta chain and its context. These data are taken from a study of blood T cell repertoires in COVID-19. As for the study in general: Specimens from acute and convalescent COVID-19 originated in the United States, Italy and Spain. PBMCs, B-cell-depleted T cells, or T cells provided the cDNA or gDNA that made up the material.

Per the study methods: Amplification of reference gene primers was used by the study to estimate nucleated cell counts. Profiling relied on immunoSEQ multiplex PCR, and the TCRdb table lists in-frame clones only, not all of them. V, J and clone size were drawn from that table, and D and trimming were deduced from the DNA. The repertoire holds hundreds of thousands of clones, with around nine tenths as singletons. Germline values: CDR1 SEHNR, CDR2 FQNEAQ (reference sequence). The CDR3 has 12 residues. V was clipped by 3 bases and J by 6 bases, with 9 bases between them. The J gene is TRBJ2-7, the V gene TRBV7-9; D is possibly TRBD2 (5 bases). The TCR sequence derives from a man aged 55 to 70 with acute or convalescent COVID-19. The sequenced material came from peripheral blood. The CDR3 protein is CASSFERFEQYF. In nucleotides, the CDR3 is TGTGCCAGCAGCTTCGAGCGGTTCGAGCAGTACTTC.